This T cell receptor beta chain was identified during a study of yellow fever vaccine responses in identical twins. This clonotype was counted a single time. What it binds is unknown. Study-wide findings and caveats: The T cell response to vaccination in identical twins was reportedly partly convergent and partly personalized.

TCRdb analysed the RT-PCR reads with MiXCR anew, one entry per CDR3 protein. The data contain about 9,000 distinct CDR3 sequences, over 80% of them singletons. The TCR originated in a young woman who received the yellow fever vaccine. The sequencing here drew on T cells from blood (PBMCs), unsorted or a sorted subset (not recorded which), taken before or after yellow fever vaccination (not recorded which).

This chain's CDR3 is CASSLSMRQNTEAFF. The CDR3 region has the DNA TGTGCCAGCAGCTTATCCATGAGACAGAACACTGAAGCTTTCTTT. The V gene is TRBV11-1, the J gene TRBJ1-1; D uncertain. Trimming cost V 2 bases and J 1 base, with 11 bases left between them. This CDR3 contains 15 residues. Germline V gene sequence: CDR1 SGHAT, CDR2 FQDESV (reference sequence).